The present TCR beta chain was sequenced within a study of cytotoxic CD8 clonotypes in ibrutinib-treated CLL. At the level of the study: About 25 partial and 2 complete responses; at median roughly 67 months, about 14 remitted, 12 progressed. Samples yielded averages of 200,000 to 300,000 productive templates and 94,082 productive rearrangements.

Repertoires were generated with immunoSEQ multiplex PCR, while TCRdb's copy carries only in-frame clones and drops some. The table includes approximately 20,000 clones, over 70% detected once. Investigators sourced approximately 2.1 micrograms of genomic DNA from cryopreserved PBMCs for TCR beta libraries. The CDR3 is made up of 14 amino acids. CDR1 is SGHAT and CDR2 is FQNNGV in the germline V gene. Trimming pared 0 bases from V and 4 bases from J, leaving 6 bases between. This receptor was obtained from a human donor with chronic lymphocytic leukemia. The material was PBMCs, obtained before ibrutinib treatment. V and J are TRBV11-2 and TRBJ1-4, with unresolved D. CDR3 sequence (DNA): TGTGCCAGCAGCTTAGACGGGGTTAATGAAAAACTGTTTTTT. This encodes CASSLDGVNEKLFF. Supplemented by reference TRBV11-2 and TRBJ1-4, the full variable domain reads EAGVAQSPRYKIIEKRQSVAFWCNPISGHATLYWYQQILGQGPKLLIQFQNNGVVDDSQLPKDRFSAERLKGVDSTLKIQPAKLEDSAVYLCASSLDGVNEKLFFGSGTQLSVL.